Following are 24 T cell receptor beta chains from one sample sequenced in a study of metastatic and nonmetastatic thyroid tumors. Every patient underwent thyroid surgery untreated. TCRdb re-processed the PCR reads through MiXCR. The sample includes 30,000 to 35,000 clones, about 17% of them seen just once. Sequenced material: blood. These receptors were collected from a female donor with papillary thyroid cancer or a benign thyroid nodule (not recorded which). Some clones in this sample may be carry-over from other donors' samples.

This clone was picked up many times. The chain is built from TRBV3-1 and TRBJ2-2; D not certain. Germline-derived CDR1 and CDR2 are LGHDT and YNNKEL (reference sequence). The V end lost 4 bases, the J end lost 0 bases, and 21 bases lay between the germline ends. The CDR3 is 19 residues long. The CDR3 is CASSPRQATFWANTGELFF. The CDR3 DNA reads as TGTGCCAGCAGCCCGAGGCAGGCAACTTTTTGGGCGAACACCGGGGAGCTGTTTTTT. Full variable domain (outside the CDR3, taken from reference TRBV3-1 and TRBJ2-2): DTAVSQTPKYLVTQMGNDKSIKCEQNLGHDTMYWYKQDSKKFLKIMFSYNNKELIINETVPNRFSPKSPDKAHLNLHINSLELGDSAVYFCASSPRQATFWANTGELFFGEGSRLTVL.

This clone appeared once. The rearrangement joins TRBV20-1 to TRBJ1-2; TRBD1 matches 7 bases. Per germline, CDR1 DFQATT and CDR2 SNEGSKA (reference sequence). CDR3 length: 14 residues. With 6 bases clipped from V and 0 bases from J, the junction kept 7 bases outside the gene matches. This CDR3 reads CSASGDRSNYGYTF. The CDR3 nucleotides read TGCAGTGCAAGCGGGGACAGATCTAACTATGGCTACACCTTC.

There are many counts of this clone. The chain joins TRBV30 to TRBJ2-2, with D uncertain. V shed 2 bases and J shed 5 bases, with 6 bases lying between them. CDR3 size: 12 residues. Germline assignment: CDR1 GTSNPN and CDR2 SVGIG (reference sequence). The CDR3 protein is CAWSFGTGELFF. In DNA form, the CDR3 reads TGTGCCTGGAGTTTCGGAACCGGGGAGCTGTTTTTT.

This clone was counted only a few times. The missing conserved phenylalanine or tryptophan at the end of this CDR3 makes a read error likely. Other nucleotide sequences in the sample specify the same CDR3. The gene calls are TRBV28 and TRBJ1-1; D is uncertain. The CDR3 covers 14 residues. V lost 4 bases to trimming and J lost 11 bases, with 20 bases between them. Germline V gene lookup returns CDR1 MDHEN and CDR2 SYDVKM. CDR3 region: CASSSMGYWPLAFL. CDR3 DNA: TGTGCCAGCAGTTCGATGGGGTATTGGCCTCTCGCTTTCCTT.

This clone has a handful of counts. Possible read error: a much larger clone is one base away. V is TRBV25-1 and J is TRBJ2-3; D not resolved. CDR1 is MGHDK and CDR2 is SYGVNS in the germline V gene. Trimming pared 4 bases from V and 2 bases from J, leaving 13 bases between. This CDR3 comprises 15 residues. The CDR3 sequence: CASSGSVYITDTQYF. The CDR3 DNA sequence: TGTGCCAGCAGTGGATCGGTGTATATCACAGATACGCAGTATTTT.

The sample holds a few counts of this clone. A much more abundant neighbour one base away suggests this may be a read error. The CDR3: CSVDFSGPTNEKLFF. The CDR3 coding sequence is TGCAGCGTTGACTTCAGCGGGCCAACTAATGAAAAACTGTTTTTT. The chain carries TRBV29-1 and TRBJ1-4; D call uncertain. The CDR3 totals 15 residues. The V end was cut by 3 bases, the J end by 0 bases, with 11 bases between. Germline values: CDR1 SQVTM, CDR2 ANQGSEA.

This clone is judged medium-sized (0.01 to 0.1%). The CDR3 sequence is CSATLTGAPYEQYF. In DNA form, the CDR3 reads TGCAGTGCTACCCTGACAGGGGCCCCGTACGAGCAGTACTTC. The V gene is TRBV20-1, the J gene TRBJ2-7; TRBD1 agrees at 8 bases. V dropped 4 bases and J dropped 4; count of bases not matched to a gene: 9. The CDR3 covers 14 residues. The germline CDR1 and CDR2 sequences are DFQATT and SNEGSKA (reference sequence).

Many counts were recorded for this clone. The V call is TRBV18, the J call TRBJ2-1, with 13 bases aligning to TRBD2. V trimming: 8 bases; J trimming: 8 bases; junction bases outside the gene matches: 6. The CDR3 extends over 14 amino acids. CDR1 KGHSH and CDR2 LQKENI come from the germline V gene. CDR3 region: CASTGLAGVDEQFF. CDR3 sequence (DNA): TGTGCCAGCACTGGACTAGCGGGAGTGGATGAGCAGTTCTTC.

This clone was seen a handful of times. The rearrangement links TRBV6-1 to TRBJ1-5; 7 bases line up with TRBD1. V lost 9 bases and J lost 4; bases outside the gene matches: 6. Germline V lookup: CDR1 MNHNS, CDR2 SASEGT. This CDR3 has 13 amino acids. CDR3 DNA sequence: TGTGCCAGTCAGGGGGGACAAAATCAGCCCCAGCATTTT. This encodes CASQGGQNQPQHF.

For this clone: This may arise from a read error, as a much more abundant clone is one base away. The sample holds other DNA sequences that translate to the same CDR3. The CDR3 DNA is TGTGCCACCGGTACAGGCGTTCCCCGGAAGACCCAGTACTTC. It yields the protein CATGTGVPRKTQYF. The chain employs TRBV15 and TRBJ2-5; D is perhaps TRBD1 (5 bases). The CDR3 spans 14 residues. Deletions cut 8 bases from V and 6 bases from J, with 19 bases between. Germline V lookup: CDR1 LNHNV, CDR2 YYDKDF (reference sequence).

Many counts were recorded for this clone. The rearrangement links TRBV6-2 or TRBV6-3 to TRBJ2-5; D call uncertain. V was shortened by 4 bases and J by 1 base, with 10 bases between the two germline ends. Germline CDR1 MNHEY, CDR2 SVGEGT. The CDR3 is made up of 14 amino acids. CDR3 sequence (DNA): TGTGCCAGCAGTTGGTGGCGGTTCCAAGAGACCCAGTACTTC. Its translation is CASSWWRFQETQYF.

This clone was observed at least ten times. The same CDR3 is also encoded by other DNA sequences in this sample. The DNA for the CDR3 is TGTGCCAGCGACAGGGGCGGCTCCTCACTTGAGCAGTTCTTC. The encoded protein is CASDRGGSSLEQFF. This chain connects TRBV6-2 or TRBV6-3 to TRBJ2-1, with 8 bases that match TRBD1. Losses at the gene ends were 8 bases for V and 9 bases for J; bases not matched to a gene: 12. The length of the CDR3 is 14 residues. Germline CDR1 MNHEY, CDR2 SVGEGT.

This clone has a count of ten or more. In the same sample, other DNA sequences code for this CDR3. The chain links TRBV18 to TRBJ1-2, with 7 bases matching TRBD1. This CDR3 region has 15 residues. Trimming cost V 2 bases and J 3 bases; bases outside gene matches: 6. Germline-derived CDR1 and CDR2 are KGHSH and LQKENI. The CDR3 protein is CASSPVSQGDYGYTF. In nucleotides, the CDR3 is TGTGCCAGCTCACCAGTGTCCCAGGGGGACTATGGCTACACCTTC.

The sample holds many counts of this clone. This chain uses TRBV10-3 with TRBJ1-2; a weak D match, TRBD1 (5 bases). CDR3 length: 13 amino acids. Germline CDR1 ENHRY, CDR2 SYGVKD. In DNA form, the CDR3 reads TGTGAACAAGTAGGGGTCGAGGGCTATGGCTACACCTTC. This gives the protein CEQVGVEGYGYTF.

This clone was picked up many times. V is TRBV9 and J is TRBJ2-1; D is unclear. Between the trimmed V and J ends, which lost 0 bases and 4 bases, there was a span of 11 bases. From germline, CDR1 is SGDLS and CDR2 YYNGEE. This CDR3 has 15 residues. CDR3 bases: TGTGCCAGCAGCGTAGCATACGGGCCTTACAATGAGCAGTTCTTC. As protein: CASSVAYGPYNEQFF. The full variable domain, in which reference TRBV9 and TRBJ2-1 provide the parts outside the CDR3, is DSGVTQTPKHLITATGQRVTLRCSPRSGDLSVYWYQQSLDQGLQFLIQYYNGEERAKGNILERFSAQQFPDLHSELNLSSLELGDSALYFCASSVAYGPYNEQFFGPGTRLTVL.

The V call is TRBV2, the J call TRBJ2-1; D ambiguous. Trimming pared 4 bases from V and 6 bases from J, leaving 19 bases between. Germline V gene lookup returns CDR1 SNHLY and CDR2 FYNNEI. CDR3 size: 16 residues. CDR3 nucleotide sequence: TGTGCCAGCAGTGTATTTTTAGTGGCTATCCGCAATGAGCAGTTCTTC. Translated: CASSVFLVAIRNEQFF.

In the case of this clone: A much larger clonotype is one base distant, so this may be a read error. V gene TRBV5-5 combines with J gene TRBJ2-2; D not certain. V was shortened by 6 bases and J by 6 bases, with 15 bases between the two germline ends. The length of the CDR3 is 14 residues. CDR1 and CDR2 (germline): SGHKS, YYEKEE (reference sequence). For the CDR3, the DNA is TGTGCCAGCAACTCCCAACAGCTAGCCGGGGAGCTGTTTTTT. It specifies CASNSQQLAGELFF. Complete variable domain (other parts from reference TRBV5-5 and TRBJ2-2): DAGVTQSPTHLIKTRGQQVTLRCSPISGHKSVSWYQQVLGQGPQFIFQYYEKEERGRGNFPDRFSARQFPNYSSELNVNALLLGDSALYLCASNSQQLAGELFFGEGSRLTVL.

This clone appeared many times. The V gene is TRBV6-1, the J gene TRBJ2-5; 9 nucleotides line up with TRBD2. CDR1 is MNHNS, CDR2 SASEGT, per germline. V lost 8 bases to trimming and J lost 5 bases; unmatched junction nucleotides: 18. This CDR3 has 17 amino acids. The CDR3, as DNA: TGTGCCAGCTCTGAAACAGGCGGCGGGAGGGCCTGGGAGACCCAGTACTTC. As protein: CASSETGGGRAWETQYF.

The table lists this clone with many counts. At the DNA level, this CDR3 is encoded by other sequences in the same sample as well. The chain uses TRBV7-9 and TRBJ1-4, with 9 bases lining up with TRBD1. In germline, CDR1 is SEHNR, CDR2 FQNEAQ (reference sequence). CDR3 length: 15 amino acids. With 4 bases clipped from V and 8 bases from J, the junction kept 8 bases outside the gene matches. CDR3 amino acids: CASSSTQGAREKLFF. CDR3 nucleotide sequence: TGTGCCAGCAGCTCAACACAGGGGGCGCGGGAAAAACTGTTTTTT. Variable domain in full (rest from reference TRBV7-9 and TRBJ1-4): DTGVSQNPRHKITKRGQNVTFRCDPISEHNRLYWYRQTLGQGPEFLTYFQNEAQLEKSRLLSDRFSAERPKGSFSTLEIQRTEQGDSAMYLCASSSTQGAREKLFFGSGTQLSVL.

This clone was detected ten times or more. The CDR3 is CASSQEPGYGYTF. CDR3 DNA: TGTGCCAGCAGCCAAGAACCAGGGTATGGCTACACCTTC. The J gene is TRBJ1-2, the V gene TRBV3-1; D possibly corresponds to TRBD1 (5 bases). V was shortened by 0 bases and J by 5 bases, with 7 bases between the two germline ends. CDR1 and CDR2 (germline): LGHDT, YNNKEL (reference sequence). This CDR3 is built from 13 residues.

This clone was seen repeatedly, ten times or more. This sequence joins TRBV2 and TRBJ1-2; D may be TRBD1 (6 bases). Looked up from germline, CDR1 is SNHLY and CDR2 is FYNNEI. With 0 bases removed from V and 8 bases from J, the gap between germline ends came to 10 bases. CDR3 size: 13 residues. The CDR3: CASSEATGNGYTF. Here the CDR3 DNA reads TGTGCCAGCAGTGAAGCAACAGGGAACGGCTACACCTTC.

This clone showed up many times. The chain links TRBV27 to TRBJ2-5, with D perhaps TRBD1 or TRBD2 (5 bases each). Germline CDR1 and CDR2: MNHEY and SMNVEV (reference sequence). V dropped 4 bases and J dropped 3 bases, with 12 bases sitting between them. CDR3 length: 14 amino acids. DNA of the CDR3: TGTGCCAGCAGTTCCGCAGGGACGGAAGAGACCCAGTACTTC. As protein: CASSSAGTEETQYF.

In the case of this clone: A much larger clone differs by one base, so this may be a read error. This sample includes further DNA sequences coding for the same CDR3. The chain joins TRBV12-3 or TRBV12-4 to TRBJ2-3; D remains unclear. V lost 2 bases and J lost 6, with 9 bases in between. CDR3 size: 13 residues. For the CDR3, the DNA is TGTGCCAGCAGTTTAAAGGGCCCGGATACGCAGTATTTT. Amino acids: CASSLKGPDTQYF.

The CDR3, as DNA: TGTGCCAGCATGCCGGGTACCGTACCCACCTACGAGCAGTACTTC. Protein product: CASMPGTVPTYEQYF. The chain recombines TRBV11-2 with TRBJ2-7; no reliable D call. The CDR3 covers 15 residues. Germline values: CDR1 SGHAT, CDR2 FQNNGV. The ends were cut back, 7 bases at V and 2 bases at J, with 18 bases in the middle.